This T cell receptor beta chain was captured in a study of regulatory T cells in long-lasting Graves disease. Whole-study context: Persistent Graves' disease denoted over 5 years of antithyroid drugs plus positive TSH receptor antibodies. Study-wide findings and caveats: Persistent patients shared more public clonotypes (approximately 2,700) than newly diagnosed patients (about 940).

HTBI primers from iRepertoire and Arm-PCR of CDR3 regions yielded the TCR beta libraries. In TCRdb, the multiplex PCR reads were re-called with MiXCR into one record per CDR3 protein. The table has 650,000 to 700,000 distinct CDR3 sequences, about 30% seen once; the top ten hold 40% to 55%. This clonotype was seen many times. Its target is unknown. Time point noted: persistent/refractory GD, antithyroid drugs over 5 years with positive TRAb. PBMC-derived RNA was used for the TCR library. Here the sequenced sample was peripheral blood mononuclear cells (PBMCs), taken when the disease was refractory, from a patient treated with antithyroid drugs. The sequence came from a female donor with Graves disease.

The CDR3 coding sequence is TGCAGCGTGGCGGGGACCGCGAACACTGAAGCTTTCTTT. This translates into CSVAGTANTEAFF. The chain couples TRBV29-1 to TRBJ1-1, with TRBD1 as a possible D gene (5 bases). With 6 bases removed from V and 1 base from J, the gap between germline ends came to 12 bases. The length of the CDR3 is 13 residues. CDR1 and CDR2 (germline): SQVTM, ANQGSEA.